This entry lists 18 T cell receptor beta chains sequenced from one sample in a study of blood T cell repertoires in COVID-19. The method was immunoSEQ multiplex PCR; TCRdb's version includes in-frame clones alone and lacks a portion of them. Counted here are about 260,000 clones, roughly 80% occurring once; the ten biggest clones make up 8% to 9.5%. The sample was peripheral blood. These receptors were taken from a woman between 45 and 60 years old who had recovered from COVID-19.

V is TRBV19 and J is TRBJ1-1; 10 bases agree with TRBD1. V shed 5 bases and J 1 base; nucleotides not matched to a gene: 4. Germline-derived CDR1 and CDR2 are LNHDA and SQIVND (reference sequence). This CDR3 region has 15 residues. The CDR3 DNA follows: TGTGCCAGTAGTCTGGACAGGGGGTCGAACACTGAAGCTTTCTTT. Amino acid sequence: CASSLDRGSNTEAFF.

The chain joins TRBV6-5 to TRBJ2-7; possible D gene TRBD2, 6 bases. The CDR3 is made up of 15 amino acids. Germline values: CDR1 MNHEY, CDR2 SVGAGI. The V end was cut by 11 bases, the J end by 6 bases, with 26 bases between. This CDR3 is CAGSIRNGVRGEQYF. DNA of the CDR3: TGTGCCGGATCCATTCGGAATGGGGTGCGGGGCGAGCAGTACTTC.

CDR3 sequence (DNA): TGTGCCAGCTCACCACAACCGGGACAGGGGAATACGCAGTATTTT. Amino acids: CASSPQPGQGNTQYF. This sequence joins TRBV18 and TRBJ2-3; the match to TRBD1 covers 10 bases. Germline CDR1 and CDR2: KGHSH and LQKENI. The CDR3 loop spans 15 amino acids. V shed 1 base, J shed 7 bases, and the junction held 5 bases outside the gene matches.

The rearrangement uses TRBV3-1 (or the pseudogene TRBV3-2) and TRBJ2-2, with TRBD2 matching over 10 bases. V shed 4 bases, J shed 3 bases, and the junction held 11 bases outside the gene matches. Germline lookup yields CDR1 LGHDT and CDR2 YNNKEL (reference sequence). The CDR3 is 18 amino acids. CDR3 DNA: TGTGCCAGCAGCCGCAAACTAGCGGGGACGGTGGACACCGGGGAGCTGTTTTTT. It translates to CASSRKLAGTVDTGELFF.

This rearrangement joins TRBV2 to TRBJ2-3; D remains ambiguous. Trimming left V 6 bases short and J 3 bases short, with 4 bases between. The CDR3 runs to 11 residues. The germline V gene encodes CDR1 SNHLY and CDR2 FYNNEI. The CDR3 nucleotides read TGTGCCAGCAGGGCTACAGATACGCAGTATTTT. It is translated as CASRATDTQYF.

V and J are TRBV12-3 or TRBV12-4 and TRBJ1-4; TRBD1 matches at 7 bases. The ends lost 8 bases at V and 3 bases at J; junction bases unmatched: 3. This CDR3 comprises 13 residues. The CDR3 loop is CASHGTANEKLFF. The CDR3 DNA sequence: TGTGCCAGCCACGGGACAGCTAATGAAAAACTGTTTTTT.

This chain links TRBV30 with TRBJ2-3; no firm D call. V was clipped by 0 bases and J by 4 bases, with 8 bases between them. The CDR3 covers 13 residues. In germline, CDR1 is GTSNPN, CDR2 SVGIG (reference sequence). CDR3: CAWSVRASDTQYF. The CDR3 DNA is TGTGCCTGGAGTGTAAGAGCGTCAGATACGCAGTATTTT.

A few counts support this clone. The J gene is TRBJ2-7, the V gene TRBV6-5; 7 bases line up with TRBD1. Germline loops: CDR1 MNHEY, CDR2 SVGAGI. CDR3 length equals 14 residues. The trim removed 2 bases at V and 4 bases at J, leaving 5 bases unmatched. CDR3 nucleotides: TGTGCCAGCAGTTACGGGACAGCGACTTACGAGCAGTACTTC. The encoded protein is CASSYGTATYEQYF.

J is TRBJ1-3 and V is TRBV19; weak D call: TRBD1 (6 bases). Germline V gives CDR1 LNHDA, CDR2 SQIVND (reference sequence). Trimming pared 4 bases from V and 4 bases from J, leaving 11 bases between. This CDR3 comprises 14 residues. In DNA, the CDR3 is TGTGCCAGTAGTACCCGGGACACCGGAAACACCATATATTTT. It encodes CASSTRDTGNTIYF.

The V gene is TRBV24-1, the J gene TRBJ1-1; no clear D. The CDR3 is 12 amino acids. CDR1 KGHDR and CDR2 SFDVKD come from the germline V gene. V was shortened by 3 bases and J by 6 bases, with 7 bases between the two germline ends. For the CDR3, the DNA is TGTGCCACCAGTGATCCCGGGGCTGAAGCTTTCTTT. Its translation is CATSDPGAEAFF.

This chain uses TRBV7-8 with TRBJ1-6; 9 bases are a match to TRBD1. The CDR3 totals 17 residues. Germline values: CDR1 SGHVS, CDR2 FQNEAQ. Trimming removed 4 bases from V and 9 bases from J; junction bases left unmatched: 13. CDR3 amino acids: CASSYADDRGGGSPLHF. CDR3 in DNA: TGTGCCAGCAGCTACGCCGATGACAGGGGGGGCGGTTCACCCCTCCACTTT. The full variable domain, with the rest looked up from reference TRBV7-8 and TRBJ1-6, is GAGVSQSPRYKVAKRGQDVALRCDPISGHVSLFWYQQALGQGPEFLTYFQNEAQLDKSGLPSDRFFAERPEGSVSTLKIQRTQQEDSAVYLCASSYADDRGGGSPLHFGNGTRLTVT.

This clone was seen a single time. The chain uses TRBV19 and TRBJ2-1, with 8 bases lining up with TRBD2. The CDR3 is 13 amino acids. V lost 5 bases, J lost 10 bases, and 7 bases stayed unmatched. Germline lookup yields CDR1 LNHDA and CDR2 SQIVND (reference sequence). As DNA, the CDR3 is TGTGCCAGTAGTGGCGGGGCTAGCGGGGAGCAGTTCTTC. It specifies CASSGGASGEQFF.

This rearrangement joins TRBV2 to TRBJ1-2, with D hard to call. Germline lookup yields CDR1 SNHLY and CDR2 FYNNEI. The CDR3 covers 13 residues. V lost 3 bases, J lost 3 bases, and 8 bases lay in between. The CDR3 region is CASSDGLDYGYTF. CDR3 sequence (DNA): TGTGCCAGCAGTGACGGACTCGACTATGGCTACACCTTC.

This clone occurred a few times. J is TRBJ1-4 and V is TRBV5-6, with TRBD1 matching over 7 bases. V lost 4 bases and J lost 8; bases outside the gene matches: 11. From germline, CDR1 is SGHDT and CDR2 YYEEEE. This CDR3 is 15 amino acids long. The CDR3 DNA reads as TGTGCCAGCAGCCCGGGACAGACCAGGAAAGAAAAACTGTTTTTT. This encodes CASSPGQTRKEKLFF.

This clone has a single count. The rearrangement uses TRBV5-6 and TRBJ1-1; no firm D call. The CDR3 is 12 residues long. The germline V and J ends were trimmed by 4 bases and 4 bases, with 8 bases remaining between them. Germline assignment: CDR1 SGHDT and CDR2 YYEEEE. The DNA of the CDR3 is TGTGCCAGCAGCCACTACGGCACTGAAGCTTTCTTT. Amino acid sequence: CASSHYGTEAFF.

This clone showed up just a few times. The chain uses TRBV19 and TRBJ2-1, with TRBD2 matching 8 bases. J was trimmed by 4 bases and V by 4 bases; bases with no gene match: 6. Germline V CDR1 and CDR2: LNHDA, SQIVND (reference sequence). The CDR3 loop spans 15 amino acids. CDR3 DNA: TGTGCCAGTAGTAGGGCGGGGGGTATATACAATGAGCAGTTCTTC. Encoded protein: CASSRAGGIYNEQFF.

This rearrangement joins TRBV2 to TRBJ1-5, with D hard to call. With 9 bases removed from V and 5 bases from J, the gap between germline ends came to 17 bases. The CDR3 runs to 14 residues. Germline V gene sequence: CDR1 SNHLY, CDR2 FYNNEI. CDR3 sequence reads: CASAATHSYQPQHF. CDR3 sequence (DNA): TGTGCCAGTGCAGCGACTCACTCCTATCAGCCCCAGCATTTT.

The chain combines TRBV11-2 with TRBJ2-7, with 7 bases matching TRBD2. The V gene's germline CDR1 is SGHAT and CDR2 FQNNGV. V lost 1 base to trimming and J lost 1 base; unmatched junction nucleotides: 4. This CDR3 spans 15 amino acids. The CDR3 loop reads CASSLGGGSSYEQYF. As DNA, the CDR3 is TGTGCCAGCAGCTTAGGCGGCGGGAGTTCCTACGAGCAGTACTTC.